This T cell receptor beta chain was sequenced for a study of cytomegalovirus exposure and HLA in healthy donors. J was trimmed by 0 bases and V by 3 bases; bases with no gene match: 9. The CDR3 runs 18 residues. Germline V gene data show CDR1 as SGHTA and CDR2 as FQGTGA. PCR employed 60 Vbeta and 13 Jbeta primers. Original handling: An analysis that came later counted some 85 million unique TCR beta chains, around 10 million shared. Generated by immunoSEQ multiplex PCR, the TCRdb table keeps only in-frame clones and is missing some. D and trimming come from the DNA, and the V and J calls and clone size come from that table. Among 180,000 or so clones listed, 78% were seen once. Remarks on this clone: Its antigen is not identified.

Study-wide findings and caveats: Indistinguishable V segments such as TRBV6-2 and TRBV6-3 were excluded. The only immune exposure information that was available was CMV serostatus. An analysis that was carried out later associated 15,000 to 20,000 TCR beta sequences with HLA alleles at 0.05 false discovery rate.

Input material: PBMCs. The receptor comes from a female donor in good health and CMV-seronegative. The chain recombines TRBV7-3 with TRBJ2-1; TRBD1 agrees at 9 bases. The CDR3 DNA reads as TGTGCCAGCAGCTTCACGCCCTGGGACAGGGCCTCCTACAATGAGCAGTTCTTC. As protein: CASSFTPWDRASYNEQFF.